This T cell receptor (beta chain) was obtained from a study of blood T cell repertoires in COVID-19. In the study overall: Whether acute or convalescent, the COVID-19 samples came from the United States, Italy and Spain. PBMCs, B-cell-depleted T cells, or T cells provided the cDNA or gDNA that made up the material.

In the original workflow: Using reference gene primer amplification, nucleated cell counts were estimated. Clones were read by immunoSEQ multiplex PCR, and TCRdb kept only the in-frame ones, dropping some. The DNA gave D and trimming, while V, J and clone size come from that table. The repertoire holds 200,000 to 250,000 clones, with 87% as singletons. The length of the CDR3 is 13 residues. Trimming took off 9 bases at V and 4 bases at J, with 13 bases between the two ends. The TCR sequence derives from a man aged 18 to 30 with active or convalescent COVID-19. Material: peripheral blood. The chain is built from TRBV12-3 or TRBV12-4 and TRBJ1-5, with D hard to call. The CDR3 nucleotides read TGTGCCAGTACTAGTCAGCTTAATCAGCCCCAGCATTTT. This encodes CASTSQLNQPQHF.